The 7 T cell receptor beta chains reported below all come from one sample, sequenced in a study of CD8+ T cells in alopecia areata. Treatment here: oral pan-JAK inhibitor, 5-10 mg twice daily. The authors extracted RNA and reverse transcribed it into cDNA as the sequencing template. Generated by immunoSEQ multiplex PCR, the TCRdb table keeps only in-frame clones and is missing some. The sample has about 100,000 clones; around 40% are singletons. Specimen: CD8+ T cells sorted from blood, collected at week 24, from a patient treated with tofacitinib. All receptors come from a human donor with alopecia areata.

This clone showed up just a few times. The CDR3 sequence: CASGFGGNQPQHF. The CDR3, as DNA: TGTGCCAGCGGATTTGGAGGCAATCAGCCCCAGCATTTT. The chain has TRBV27 and TRBJ1-5; D is uncertain. The germline V gene encodes CDR1 MNHEY and CDR2 SMNVEV (reference sequence). Trimming cost V 8 bases and J 2 bases, with 10 bases left between them. The CDR3 consists of 13 residues.

By share, this clone ranks as medium-sized. The CDR3 here is CASSLGQLNQPQHF. CDR3 bases: TGTGCCAGCAGCCTCGGACAGCTTAATCAGCCCCAGCATTTT. This sequence joins TRBV13 and TRBJ1-5; D perhaps matches TRBD1 (6 bases). The length of the CDR3 is 14 residues. Trimming took off 5 bases at V and 4 bases at J, with 12 bases between the two ends. Germline loops: CDR1 PRHDT, CDR2 FYEKMQ (reference sequence). The variable domain in full, with the rest retrieved from reference TRBV13 and TRBJ1-5, is AAGVIQSPRHLIKEKRETATLKCYPIPRHDTVYWYQQGPGQDPQFLISFYEKMQSDKGSIPDRFSAQQFSDYHSELNMSSLELGDSALYFCASSLGQLNQPQHFGDGTRLSIL.

This clone was recorded many times. The rearrangement uses TRBV7-8 and TRBJ2-7; D is tentatively TRBD1 or TRBD2 (6 bases each). Germline CDR1 is SGHVS and CDR2 is FQNEAQ. The CDR3 has 16 residues. Trimming took 3 bases from V and 3 from J, leaving 18 bases between them. The CDR3 loop is CASSLTNLGGYYEQYF. The CDR3, as DNA: TGTGCCAGCAGCTTGACCAACTTAGGGGGGTACTACGAGCAGTACTTC. Complete variable domain (other parts from reference TRBV7-8 and TRBJ2-7): GAGVSQSPRYKVAKRGQDVALRCDPISGHVSLFWYQQALGQGPEFLTYFQNEAQLDKSGLPSDRFFAERPEGSVSTLKIQRTQQEDSAVYLCASSLTNLGGYYEQYFGPGTRLTVT.

This clone was counted only a few times. The gene calls are TRBV2 and TRBJ2-7; 12 nucleotides align to TRBD2. The CDR3 is made up of 14 amino acids. Unmatched junction bases numbered 3, after V lost 6 bases and J lost 3 bases. Looked up from germline, CDR1 is SNHLY and CDR2 is FYNNEI. CDR3 loop: CASRATSGGYEQYF. CDR3 DNA: TGTGCCAGCAGGGCGACTAGCGGGGGCTACGAGCAGTACTTC.

The chain has TRBV2 and TRBJ2-3; D remains unclear. Trimming removed 6 bases from V and 3 bases from J, with 13 bases in between. Germline CDR1 reads SNHLY; CDR2 reads FYNNEI. The CDR3 runs to 14 residues. The CDR3 reads CASRSPGSTDTQYF. CDR3 bases: TGTGCCAGCAGGAGTCCCGGAAGTACAGATACGCAGTATTTT.

This chain connects TRBV27 to TRBJ2-3, with D unclear. The length of the CDR3 is 15 residues. Trimming pared 2 bases from V and 0 bases from J, leaving 9 bases between. The germline CDR1 and CDR2 sequences are MNHEY and SMNVEV (reference sequence). In DNA, the CDR3 is TGTGCCAGCAGTTTAAGGGATTCTAGCACAGATACGCAGTATTTT. Its protein product is CASSLRDSSTDTQYF.

This clone was picked up a small number of times. J is TRBJ2-2 and V is TRBV25-1; D remains unclear. The CDR3 has 14 residues. The V end was cut by 3 bases, the J end by 6 bases, with 11 bases between. Per the germline V gene, CDR1 is MGHDK and CDR2 is SYGVNS. For the CDR3, the DNA is TGTGCCAGCAGTGACGGATCCCTCGCCGGGGAGCTGTTTTTT. Translating gives CASSDGSLAGELFF.